These 18 T cell receptor beta chains were all obtained from the same sample, sequenced in a study of CD8 T cells in ankylosing spondylitis (dated by TCRdb to the late 2010s). For these receptors, no antigen is known. The research as a whole found: A TCR beta motif of roughly 8 highly homologous amino acid variants appeared characteristic of blood from ankylosing spondylitis patients.

The library was built by means of 5' RACE. Sequencing used an Illumina HiSeq 2500. In TCRdb, the public reads were trimmed at Q25 with fastp and aligned with MiXCR, with productive beta chains retained. Every CDR3 protein is listed once, alongside the most common genes and DNA of its rows. This sample gives fewer than 450,000 distinct CDR3 sequences in total; roughly 18% of them show up just once. The ten largest clones capture around 0.92% of the sample. The sample taken for sequencing was blood, either unsorted or a sorted T cell fraction (not recorded which). The receptors were sampled from a male donor with ankylosing spondylitis.

This clonotype was detected only a few times. V is TRBV6-1 and J is TRBJ2-1; the match to TRBD1 covers 9 bases. CDR1 and CDR2 from the germline V gene are MNHNS and SASEGT. CDR3 size: 17 residues. V shed 5 bases and J 4 bases; nucleotides not matched to a gene: 12. CDR3 nucleotides: TGTGCCAGCAGTAAGACGGACAGGGGTGCCTGGTACAATGAGCAGTTCTTC. Translated: CASSKTDRGAWYNEQFF.

The sample holds a few counts of this clonotype. The rearrangement joins TRBV16 to TRBJ2-1, with 9 bases that match TRBD2. CDR1 is KGHSY, CDR2 FQNENV, per germline. The CDR3 runs 15 residues. V lost 5 bases, J lost 4 bases, and 6 bases stayed unmatched. The CDR3, as DNA: TGTGCCAGCAGCATCCCTAGCGGGGCTTACAATGAGCAGTTCTTC. Its translation is CASSIPSGAYNEQFF.

The sample holds a few counts of this clonotype. The CDR3 spells CASALDKETQYF. CDR3 bases: TGCGCCAGCGCCCTGGACAAAGAGACCCAGTACTTC. The rearrangement uses TRBV5-1 and TRBJ2-5; tentative D call: TRBD1 (5 bases). V was cut by 7 bases and J by 3 bases, with 10 bases left in between. Germline CDR1 SGHRS, CDR2 YFSETQ. This CDR3 has 12 amino acids. Based on the CDR3 plus reference TRBV5-1 and TRBJ2-5, the full variable domain is KAGVTQTPRYLIKTRGQQVTLSCSPISGHRSVSWYQQTPGQGLQFLFEYFSETQRNKGNFPGRFSGRQFSNSRSEMNVSTLELGDSALYLCASALDKETQYFGPGTRLLVL.

This clonotype has a count of ten or more. The rearrangement uses TRBV12-3 or TRBV12-4 and TRBJ2-5, with 14 bases that match TRBD2. The CDR3 spans 15 residues. Trimming took 8 bases from V and 5 from J; bases not matched to a gene: 7. The CDR3 bases are TGTGCCAGCGGACACGGACTAGCGGGGGGCGAGACCCAGTACTTC. It is translated as CASGHGLAGGETQYF.

This clonotype was recorded only once. CDR3 in DNA: TGTGCCAGCAGCCCCATGCGGGGAACAACTAATGAAAAACTGTTTTTT. Translated: CASSPMRGTTNEKLFF. The chain is built from TRBV7-6 and TRBJ1-4; D is undetermined. V was clipped by 5 bases and J by 0 bases, with 13 bases between them. The V gene's germline CDR1 is SGHVS and CDR2 FNYEAQ. This CDR3 has 16 residues.

The gene calls are TRBV3-1 and TRBJ2-7; D is undetermined. V shed 4 bases and J shed 1 base, with 5 bases lying between them. CDR3 length equals 12 residues. Per the germline V gene, CDR1 is LGHDT and CDR2 is YNNKEL (reference sequence). CDR3 DNA: TGTGCCAGCAGCCTGAAATCCTACGAGCAGTACTTC. This encodes CASSLKSYEQYF.

This clonotype was detected only a few times. The rearrangement uses TRBV29-1 and TRBJ2-1, with D possibly being TRBD1 (6 bases). Germline V lookup: CDR1 SQVTM, CDR2 ANQGSEA. There are 13 residues in the CDR3. V lost 7 bases to trimming and J lost 0 bases, with 10 bases between them. CDR3: CSADRNSYNEQFF. The CDR3, as DNA: TGCAGCGCCGACAGGAACTCCTACAATGAGCAGTTCTTC.

This clonotype was observed a handful of times. The chain carries TRBV7-9 and TRBJ1-4; D uncertain. Germline loops: CDR1 SEHNR, CDR2 FQNEAQ (reference sequence). Trimming pared 1 base from V and 6 bases from J, leaving 3 bases between. The length of the CDR3 is 12 residues. The CDR3 spells CASSLVDEKLFF. The DNA of the CDR3 is TGTGCCAGCAGCTTAGTCGATGAAAAACTGTTTTTT.

This clonotype has a handful of counts. V gene TRBV5-1 combines with J gene TRBJ2-3, with D unclear. This CDR3 is built from 14 residues. Trimming took off 0 bases at V and 4 bases at J, with 9 bases between the two ends. CDR1 is SGHRS, CDR2 YFSETQ, per germline. The DNA for the CDR3 is TGCGCCAGCAGCTTGGGGGGTAGGGCAGATACGCAGTATTTT. Its protein is CASSLGGRADTQYF.

V is TRBV5-4 and J is TRBJ1-4, with 8 bases lining up with TRBD1. CDR3 length equals 18 residues. Losses at the gene ends were 2 bases for V and 2 bases for J; bases not matched to a gene: 11. Germline CDR1 reads SGHNT; CDR2 reads YYREEE (reference sequence). CDR3 bases: TGTGCCAGCAGCTTATCAGGGGGCGCGATTAGCACTAATGAAAAACTGTTTTTT. Its translation is CASSLSGGAISTNEKLFF.

The chain couples TRBV7-2 to TRBJ2-4, with D uncertain. Germline values: CDR1 SGHTA, CDR2 FQGNSA. There are 14 residues in the CDR3. The V end was cut by 5 bases, the J end by 1 base, with 9 bases between. The CDR3 coding sequence is TGTGCCAGCAGCACCGGCATGGCCAAAAACATTCAGTACTTC. Its protein is CASSTGMAKNIQYF.

This clonotype appeared many times. The genes are TRBV6-4 and TRBJ2-1; 14 bases match TRBD2. The CDR3 is 15 residues long. Unmatched junction bases numbered 4, after V lost 6 bases and J lost 6 bases. From germline, CDR1 is MRHNA and CDR2 SNTAGT. CDR3 residues: CASSPGTSGSNEQFF. CDR3 nucleotides: TGTGCCAGCAGCCCCGGGACTAGCGGGAGCAATGAGCAGTTCTTC.

The V gene is TRBV5-6, the J gene TRBJ2-2; D gene uncertain. The CDR3 spans 12 residues. V was shortened by 1 base and J by 7 bases, with 5 bases between the two germline ends. Germline V gene data show CDR1 as SGHDT and CDR2 as YYEEEE. The CDR3 spells CASSLIGGELFF. The CDR3 nucleotides read TGTGCCAGCAGCTTGATTGGCGGGGAGCTGTTTTTT. The full variable domain, rest sourced from reference TRBV5-6 and TRBJ2-2, is DAGVTQSPTHLIKTRGQQVTLRCSPKSGHDTVSWYQQALGQGPQFIFQYYEEEERQRGNFPDRFSGHQFPNYSSELNVNALLLGDSALYLCASSLIGGELFFGEGSRLTVL.

CDR3 DNA: TGCGCCAGCAGACGGGTGGTAAGCTCCTACGAGCAGTACTTC. It yields the protein CASRRVVSSYEQYF. This sequence joins TRBV5-1 and TRBJ2-7, with no clear D. This CDR3 comprises 14 residues. Germline V gene lookup returns CDR1 SGHRS and CDR2 YFSETQ. Deletions cut 5 bases from V and 0 bases from J, with 12 bases between.

This clonotype has more than one count but fewer than ten. The chain combines TRBV11-2 with TRBJ1-6; D ambiguous. Germline CDR1 reads SGHAT; CDR2 reads FQNNGV. V lost 3 bases and J 7 bases, leaving 4 bases between the germline ends. CDR3 length: 12 amino acids. DNA of the CDR3: TGTGCCAGCAGCTTTTGGAATTCACCCCTCCACTTT. The encoded protein is CASSFWNSPLHF. The full variable domain, in which reference TRBV11-2 and TRBJ1-6 provide the parts outside the CDR3, is EAGVAQSPRYKIIEKRQSVAFWCNPISGHATLYWYQQILGQGPKLLIQFQNNGVVDDSQLPKDRFSAERLKGVDSTLKIQPAKLEDSAVYLCASSFWNSPLHFGNGTRLTVT.

This chain uses TRBV4-1 with TRBJ2-5; 8 bases agree with TRBD2. V lost 1 base, J lost 2 bases, and 3 bases stayed unmatched. The CDR3 totals 15 residues. CDR1 MGHRA and CDR2 YSYEKL come from the germline V gene. CDR3 region: CASSQGGLAQETQYF. CDR3 in DNA: TGCGCCAGCAGCCAAGGAGGACTAGCACAAGAGACCCAGTACTTC.

The rearrangement links TRBV25-1 to TRBJ2-2; tentative D call: TRBD1 (5 bases). Germline assignment: CDR1 MGHDK and CDR2 SYGVNS. V dropped 7 bases and J dropped 1 base, with 7 bases sitting between them. This CDR3 is 13 amino acids long. The DNA of the CDR3 is TGTGCCAGCATGGGGCGGAACACCGGGGAGCTGTTTTTT. Its protein product is CASMGRNTGELFF.

This clonotype appeared a few times. This rearrangement joins TRBV5-1 to TRBJ2-7; perhaps D is TRBD1 or TRBD2 (6 bases each). Trimming cost V 0 bases and J 4 bases, with 14 bases left between them. There are 15 residues in the CDR3. CDR1 is SGHRS, CDR2 YFSETQ, per germline. CDR3 nucleotide sequence: TGCGCCAGCAGCTTGGGTCCAGGGGACTCTTACGAGCAGTACTTC. Amino acid sequence: CASSLGPGDSYEQYF.